One and the same sample provided the 11 T cell receptor beta chains below, sequenced in a study of early stage breast cancer tumors. Some clones are missing from TCRdb's copy, which holds only in-frame ones; the method was immunoSEQ multiplex PCR. The sample shows 20,000 to 30,000 clones, approximately 67% of them seen only once. The sample comprised breast tumor tissue. The receptors derive from a person aged 55 to 75 with breast cancer.

The J gene is TRBJ2-1, the V gene TRBV4-3; perhaps TRBD2 as D (6 bases). The CDR3 has 15 residues. The germline V and J ends were trimmed by 0 bases and 4 bases, with 10 bases remaining between them. Germline V gene sequence: CDR1 LGHNA, CDR2 YSLEER. The CDR3 sequence is CASSQDTGDYNEQFF. The CDR3 DNA reads as TGCGCCAGCAGCCAAGATACGGGGGATTACAATGAGCAGTTCTTC.

The chain couples TRBV4-3 to TRBJ1-4; TRBD1 matches at 7 bases. Germline lookup yields CDR1 LGHNA and CDR2 YSLEER. Trimming removed 4 bases from V and 3 bases from J; junction bases left unmatched: 8. The CDR3 extends over 16 amino acids. CDR3 in DNA: TGCGCCAGCAGCCGGTTACAGGACAGGCCTAATGAAAAACTGTTTTTT. This gives the protein CASSRLQDRPNEKLFF.

This clone appeared a few times. The chain has TRBV5-4 and TRBJ2-5, with D tentatively TRBD1 (5 bases). V lost 0 bases and J 1 base, leaving 13 bases between the germline ends. The CDR3 totals 16 residues. The germline CDR1 and CDR2 sequences are SGHNT and YYREEE (reference sequence). CDR3 sequence (DNA): TGTGCCAGCAGCTTGGCCGTAAGGGGCCCCCAAGAGACCCAGTACTTC. Residues: CASSLAVRGPQETQYF.

The gene calls are TRBV11-2 and TRBJ2-3; maybe TRBD2 (7 bases). This CDR3 has 14 residues. V was pared by 5 bases and J by 6 bases, with 15 bases between. The germline CDR1 and CDR2 sequences are SGHAT and FQNNGV. CDR3: CASSKPEGGDTQYF. CDR3 nucleotide sequence: TGTGCCAGCAGCAAACCGGAGGGGGGGGATACGCAGTATTTT.

The V gene is TRBV29-1, the J gene TRBJ2-7; 14 bases fit TRBD2. The CDR3 runs 14 residues. Germline assignment: CDR1 SQVTM and CDR2 ANQGSEA. Germline trimming cut 7 bases from V and 3 bases from J; bases unmatched to any gene: 5. CDR3 sequence: CSGGTSGRSYEQYF. CDR3 sequence (DNA): TGCAGCGGGGGGACTAGCGGGAGAAGCTACGAGCAGTACTTC.

The chain employs TRBV5-1 and TRBJ1-2; 9 nucleotides align to TRBD1. The CDR3 covers 16 residues. Germline V lookup: CDR1 SGHRS, CDR2 YFSETQ. Germline trimming cut 2 bases from V and 2 bases from J; bases unmatched to any gene: 7. CDR3 in DNA: TGCGCCAGCAGCTTTTTACAGGGGGCGATAAACTATGGCTACACCTTC. Its translation: CASSFLQGAINYGYTF. The full variable domain, completed using reference TRBV5-1 and TRBJ1-2, is KAGVTQTPRYLIKTRGQQVTLSCSPISGHRSVSWYQQTPGQGLQFLFEYFSETQRNKGNFPGRFSGRQFSNSRSEMNVSTLELGDSALYLCASSFLQGAINYGYTFGSGTRLTVV.

The chain employs TRBV27 and TRBJ1-5, with D unclear. This CDR3 has 13 amino acids. Trimming left V 3 bases short and J 7 bases short, with 10 bases between. Germline CDR1 and CDR2: MNHEY and SMNVEV (reference sequence). CDR3 bases: TGTGCCAGCAGTTTCTCGGTTAACCAGCCCCAGCATTTT. It specifies CASSFSVNQPQHF.

This clone turned up a few times. The chain couples TRBV4-3 to TRBJ2-1; 8 bases line up with TRBD1. Germline lookup yields CDR1 LGHNA and CDR2 YSLEER. The V gene end was trimmed by 4 bases and the J gene end by 5 bases; junction bases not matched to a gene: 4. There are 14 residues in the CDR3. The CDR3 sequence is CASSPGQGDNEQFF. The CDR3 DNA follows: TGCGCCAGCAGCCCCGGACAGGGAGACAATGAGCAGTTCTTC.

Within the sample, this clone is medium-sized. This sequence joins TRBV5-4 and TRBJ2-7; TRBD2 might be the D (5 bases). V shed 4 bases and J shed 0 bases, with 14 bases lying between them. The CDR3 covers 15 residues. Per the germline V gene, CDR1 is SGHNT and CDR2 is YYREEE (reference sequence). The CDR3 protein is CASSPNPGISYEQYF. The CDR3 nucleotides read TGTGCCAGCAGCCCCAACCCGGGGATCTCCTACGAGCAGTACTTC.

The chain has TRBV9 and TRBJ1-1; D unclear. Trimming removed 0 bases at V and 3 bases at J, with 6 bases between. CDR3 size: 13 residues. Germline assignment: CDR1 SGDLS and CDR2 YYNGEE. The CDR3 DNA reads TGTGCCAGCAGCGTAGATCAGGACACTGAAGCTTTCTTT. Amino acids: CASSVDQDTEAFF.

The rearrangement uses TRBV5-4 and TRBJ2-1; no definite D call. The germline CDR1 and CDR2 sequences are SGHNT and YYREEE (reference sequence). The germline V and J ends were trimmed by 1 base and 9 bases, with 11 bases remaining between them. This CDR3 is 13 amino acids long. The DNA of the CDR3 is TGTGCCAGCAGCTTGACACCCGGAGCTGAGCAGTTCTTC. It specifies CASSLTPGAEQFF.